This TCR beta chain originates from a study of T-cell reconstitution after alpha-beta-depleted transplantation in children. Points from the study as a whole: Newly produced T cells mostly provided counts and TCRbeta diversity after one year, as hyperexpanded clones declined. Some patients showed high day-60 TCRbeta diversity, which derived from surviving recipient T cells and thymic progenitors. Several hundred expanded graft clones reportedly were the source of alpha-beta T cells about two months after transplant.

A TCRbeta library incorporating unique molecular identifiers was prepared. TCRdb re-called the PCR reads through MiXCR, storing one row per CDR3 protein. The table lists approximately 99,000 distinct CDR3 sequences, almost 6.5% of them singletons. This CDR3 spans 15 amino acids. The ends lost 0 bases at V and 4 bases at J; junction bases unmatched: 5. Germline assignment: CDR1 LGHNA and CDR2 YNFKEQ. To note about this clonotype: Its antigen is unidentified.

This specimen was PBMCs, mostly from graft donor cells, taken 360 days after TCRalphabeta/CD19-depleted stem cell transplant. V usage is TRBV4-2 and J usage is TRBJ2-7; TRBD1 matches 8 bases. This TCR came from a male patient under 10 years old who had a stem cell transplant for acute lymphoblastic leukemia, so the T cells may come from the graft donor. CDR3 sequence: CASSQDLDRVYEQYF. The CDR3 nucleotides read TGTGCCAGCAGCCAAGATTTGGACAGGGTTTACGAGCAGTACTTC.